Here is one T cell receptor (beta chain) with its context. The specificity of this receptor is unknown. Per-base qualities were not stored, and no clone one base away is much larger. Patients with autoimmune disease history or receiving systemic immunosuppression were excluded from the trial. Peripheral blood for TCR sequencing was collected from all dose cohorts at baseline, on cycle 4 day 1, and on cycle 7 day 1. The samples were taken from a phase I, first-in-human, multicenter, open-label dose-escalation trial of ivuxolimab. The trial enrolled adults with locally advanced or metastatic head and neck squamous cell, hepatocellular, melanoma or renal cell carcinoma. Before TCR sequencing, CD4+ and CD8+ T cells were separately sorted from peripheral blood. The sample comes from a study of OX40 agonist ivuxolimab in advanced cancers. Regarding the complete study: Ivuxolimab, which targeted the costimulatory receptor OX40 (CD134), was an agonistic, fully human IgG2 monoclonal antibody. Intravenous ivuxolimab was administered to patients every 2 weeks at six dose levels: 0.01, 0.1, 0.3, 1.5, 3 and 10 mg/kg. Of the roughly 52 dose-escalation patients, hepatocellular carcinoma was present in around 19, melanoma in roughly 15, renal cell carcinoma in 9 and head and neck cancer in 9. A male proportion of roughly 80% and a mean age of around 60 years, ranging from roughly 23 to 90, were recorded for the dose-escalation cohort. Patients were allowed to have had prior anti-PD-1, anti-PD-L1 or anti-CTLA-4 therapy, and approximately 40% of the dose-escalation patients had been treated with checkpoint inhibitors. Partial responses were achieved by three dose-escalation patients, of whom one had hepatocellular carcinoma and two had cutaneous melanoma. Peripheral TCRbeta sequencing was intended to test whether TCR sequence diversity was altered and clonal T-cell expansion was caused by ivuxolimab. The monotherapy dose-escalation portion (N of about 47 patients) of the phase I ivuxolimab trial is reported in the paper.

For sequencing of the TCRbeta CDR3 region, genomic DNA was extracted from the sorted cells. TCRbeta CDR3 regions were sequenced using the immunoSEQ Assay. Here the immuneACCESS table is served through TCRdb, limited to in-frame sequences with V and J called. Missing clones are a known gap in these copies; in checked studies unresolved V genes cover under half, and the rest lacks a known reason. Recorded for this sample are 77,000 or so clones; approximately 89% of them occurred a single time. The top ten hold approximately 0.63% of the sample. V drops 4 bases and J drops 2 bases, leaving 11 bases in between. The CDR3 runs 14 amino acids, cysteine and phenylalanine included. Only the CDR3 portion is preserved as DNA: 42 bases, with reading frame beginning at the first base. Based on the germline V gene, the CDR1 and CDR2 sequences are SGHTA and FQGNSA. The paper as a whole reports these results and caveats: The antigen specificity of the peripheral T cells that underwent clonal expansion was not determined. In the 0.1-3.0 mg/kg groups, partial responders were among the patients with the lowest normalized peripheral clonal expansion, particularly in CD8+ T cells. On average, CD8+ T cells showed more expanded clones than CD4+ T cells after ivuxolimab. Low levels of normalized T-cell clonal expansion were also seen in some nonresponding patients. At doses of 0.1 to 3.0 mg/kg, clonal expansion of both CD4+ and CD8+ blood T cells was observed from baseline to week 6.

The chain uses TRBV7-2 and TRBJ1-1; no D gene call is confident. The receptor's source is an adult with an advanced solid tumor such as melanoma, head and neck, liver or kidney cancer. The sequences come from CD4+ or CD8+ T cells sorted from blood, collected in a trial of the OX40 agonist ivuxolimab. The sequence in DNA is TGTGCCAGCAGCTCCGGACCCATTAACACTGAAGCTTTCTTT. This sequence encodes CASSSGPINTEAFF. Where the CDR3 stops, the reference TRBV7-2 and TRBJ1-1 genes take over; the full variable domain is GAGVSQSPSNKVTEKGKDVELRCDPISGHTALYWYRQSLGQGLEFLIYFQGNSAPDKSGLPSDRFSAERTGGSVSTLTIQRTQQEDSAVYLCASSSGPINTEAFFGQGTRLTVV.